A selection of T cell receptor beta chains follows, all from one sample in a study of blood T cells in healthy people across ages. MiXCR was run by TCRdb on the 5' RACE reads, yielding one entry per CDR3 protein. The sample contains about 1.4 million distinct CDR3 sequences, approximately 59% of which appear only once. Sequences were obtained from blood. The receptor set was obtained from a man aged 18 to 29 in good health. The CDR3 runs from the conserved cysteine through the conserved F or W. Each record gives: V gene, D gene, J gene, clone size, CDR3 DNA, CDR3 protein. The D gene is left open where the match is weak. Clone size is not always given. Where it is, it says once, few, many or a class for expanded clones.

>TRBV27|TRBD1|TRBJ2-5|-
TGTGCCAGCAGTCGATTTGCAGTAAACCCAGGGGGCCAAGAGACCCAGTACTTC
CASSRFAVNPGGQETQYF
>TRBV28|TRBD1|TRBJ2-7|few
TGTGCCAGCACCTCCATGGGGACAGGGGACTACGAGCAGTACTTC
CASTSMGTGDYEQYF
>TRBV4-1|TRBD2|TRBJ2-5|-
TGCGCCAGCAGCCAAGATGTCGTCGGGGGGGTTAGCCAAGAGACCCAGTACTTC
CASSQDVVGGVSQETQYF
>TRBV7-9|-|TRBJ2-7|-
TGTGCCAGCAGCGTCTCCCCCTACGAGCAGTACTTC
CASSVSPYEQYF
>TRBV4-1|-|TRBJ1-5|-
TGCGCCAGCAGCCAAGGCCCGACGGGGGATGGCCAGCCCCAGCATTTT
CASSQGPTGDGQPQHF
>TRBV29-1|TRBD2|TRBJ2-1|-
TGCAGCGTTGCTGGGAGCGGGGAATACAATGAGCAGTTCTTC
CSVAGSGEYNEQFF
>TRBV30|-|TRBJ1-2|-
TGTGCCTGGAGCTCCCCTCCAGGGCAGGGCTACACCTTC
CAWSSPPGQGYTF
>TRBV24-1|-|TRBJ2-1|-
TGTGCCACCAGTGAGCCCCAGTTAAGTGAGCAGTTCTTC
CATSEPQLSEQFF
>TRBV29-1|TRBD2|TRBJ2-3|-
TGCAGAGTTGAAGCGGCGGGAGGCACAGATACGCAGTATTTT
CRVEAAGGTDTQYF
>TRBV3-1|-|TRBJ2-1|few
TGTGCCAGCAGCCAAGTTTGGAACACCCGGAGCTCCTACAATGAGCAGTTCTTC
CASSQVWNTRSSYNEQFF
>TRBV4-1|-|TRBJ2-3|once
TGCGCCAGCAGCCGGGGGACCTCCTTCAATACGCAGTATTTT
CASSRGTSFNTQYF
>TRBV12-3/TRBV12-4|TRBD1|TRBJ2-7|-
TGTGCCAGCAGTCACACCGGGACAGGGTCCTACGAGCAGTACTTC
CASSHTGTGSYEQYF
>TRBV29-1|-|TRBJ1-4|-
TGCAGCGTTCAACCGGGACGTAGTAATAAAAAACTGTTTTTT
CSVQPGRSNKKLFF
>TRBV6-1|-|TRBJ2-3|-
TGTGCCAGCAGGAGCGAGACCCGAGGCGCAGATACGCAGTATTTT
CASRSETRGADTQYF
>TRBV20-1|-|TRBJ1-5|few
TGCAGTGCTCCTGACAGGATAAATCAGCCCCAGCATTTT
CSAPDRINQPQHF
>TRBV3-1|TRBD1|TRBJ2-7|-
TGTGCCAGCAGCCAAACCCAGGGGGCACCCTACGAGCAGTACTTC
CASSQTQGAPYEQYF
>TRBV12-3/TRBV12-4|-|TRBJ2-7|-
TGTGCCAGCAGATCCGGCAGGGACGGCTCCTACGAGCAGTACTTC
CASRSGRDGSYEQYF
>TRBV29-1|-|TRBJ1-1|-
TGCAGCGCACTAAGTTTGGGCCAGAACACTGAAGCTTTCTTT
CSALSLGQNTEAFF
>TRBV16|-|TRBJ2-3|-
TGTGCCAGCAGCCATCTGAGGAGGCAGGGTAGCGCAGATACGCAGTATTTT
CASSHLRRQGSADTQYF
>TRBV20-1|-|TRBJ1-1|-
TGCAGTGCGTATGGGAACACTGAAGCTTTCTTT
CSAYGNTEAFF
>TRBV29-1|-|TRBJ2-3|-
TGCAGCGTTGGTCCTACCCAAGATACGCAGTATTTT
CSVGPTQDTQYF
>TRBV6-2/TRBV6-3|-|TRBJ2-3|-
TGTGCCAGCAGCCAGATAGCGGAGGCCGGACTCCTACGCACAGATACGCAGTATTTT
CASSQIAEAGLLRTDTQYF
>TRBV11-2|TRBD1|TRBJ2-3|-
TGTGCCAGCAACCCTACAGGGGGCCGTACAGATACGCAGTATTTT
CASNPTGGRTDTQYF
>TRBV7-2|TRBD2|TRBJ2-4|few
TGTGCCAGCAGCCCCGGGACTAGCCCTAAGCTGCAGTACTTC
CASSPGTSPKLQYF
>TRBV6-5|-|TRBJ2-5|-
TGTGCCAGCCGTCTAGCTTTGTACGAGACCCAGTACTTC
CASRLALYETQYF
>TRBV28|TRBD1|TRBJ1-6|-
TGTGCCAGTTATGGTGGACAGGGTAATTCACCCCTCCACTTT
CASYGGQGNSPLHF
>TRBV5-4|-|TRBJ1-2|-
TGTGCCAGCAGCGTGGACGGTTTACAGGGCTACACCTTC
CASSVDGLQGYTF
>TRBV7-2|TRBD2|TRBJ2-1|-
TGTGCCAGCAGCTTAGGGAGCGCGAGCGGGGGGACAGAGCAGTTCTTC
CASSLGSASGGTEQFF
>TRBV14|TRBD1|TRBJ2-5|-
TGTGCCAGCAGCCTCCCGACAGGGTTGGCCGAGACCCAGTACTTC
CASSLPTGLAETQYF
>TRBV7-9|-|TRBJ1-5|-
TGTGCCAGCAGCTACGAAGGTGTGGGGTTGAATCAGCCCCAGCATTTT
CASSYEGVGLNQPQHF
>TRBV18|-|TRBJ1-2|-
TGTGCCAGCTCCCTCGGGGAGGGCGATGGCTACACCTTC
CASSLGEGDGYTF
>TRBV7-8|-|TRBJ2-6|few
TGTGCCAGCAGCCAGCCTAGTGGGGCCAACGTCCTGACTTTC
CASSQPSGANVLTF
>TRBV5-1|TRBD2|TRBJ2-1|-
TGCGCCAGCAGCTTCCCCAGCGGGGGGCCTTACAATGAGCAGTTCTTC
CASSFPSGGPYNEQFF
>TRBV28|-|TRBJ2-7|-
TGCGCCAGCAGAGGGACCAATTTTACGGGAAAGGGATCCTACGAGCAGTACTTC
CASRGTNFTGKGSYEQYF
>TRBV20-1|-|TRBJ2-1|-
TGCAGTGCGAACACAGAGCGCTCCTACAATGAGCAGTTCTTC
CSANTERSYNEQFF
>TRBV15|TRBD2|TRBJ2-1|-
TGTGCCACCAGCAGCAGCGGGGGGGCCAGGAATGAGCAGTTCTTC
CATSSSGGARNEQFF
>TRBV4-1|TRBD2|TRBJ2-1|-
TGCGCCAGCAGCCCTTGGACTAGCGGGGGCCCTAGCTCCTACAATGAGCAGTTCTTC
CASSPWTSGGPSSYNEQFF
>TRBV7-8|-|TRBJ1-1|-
TGTGCCAGCAGCCAGGACAGTGGCCCTGAAGCTTTCTTT
CASSQDSGPEAFF
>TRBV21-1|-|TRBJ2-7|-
TGTGCCAGCAGCGCTAGAACATGGGACAGGTTCACCTACGAGCAGTACTTC
CASSARTWDRFTYEQYF
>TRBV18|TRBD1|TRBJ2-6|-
TGTGCCAGCTCACGAGGACAGGGGAGCTCTGGGGCCAACGTCCTGACTTTC
CASSRGQGSSGANVLTF
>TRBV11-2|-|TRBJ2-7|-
TGTGCCAGCAGCTTCAGTTCCCCCAACGAGCAGTACTTC
CASSFSSPNEQYF
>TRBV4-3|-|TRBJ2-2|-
TGCGCCAGCGGACTCGTGGGCCACACCGGGGAGCTGTTTTTT
CASGLVGHTGELFF
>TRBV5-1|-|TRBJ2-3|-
TGCGCCAGCAGCATGGGTGTGACAGCAAGCACAGATACGCAGTATTTT
CASSMGVTASTDTQYF
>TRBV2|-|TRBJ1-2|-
TGTGCCAGCAGTGCAGGGCTGGGGAGCTATGGCTACACCTTC
CASSAGLGSYGYTF
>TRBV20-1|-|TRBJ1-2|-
TGCAGTGCCATTAGCTCCAGGGCTAACTATGGCTACACCTTC
CSAISSRANYGYTF
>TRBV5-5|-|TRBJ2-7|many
TGTGCCAGCAGCTTGGCTCAAGGGGGGTTGGAGCAGTACTTC
CASSLAQGGLEQYF
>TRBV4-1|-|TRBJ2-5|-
TGCGCCAGCAGTAGGACAGTTAGGGAGACCCAGTACTTC
CASSRTVRETQYF
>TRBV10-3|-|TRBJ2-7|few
TGTGCCATCAAGGGGGAAGGGAACGAGCAGTACTTC
CAIKGEGNEQYF
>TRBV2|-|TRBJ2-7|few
TGTGCCAGCATAATTGGGGCCTCCTACGAGCAGTACTTC
CASIIGASYEQYF
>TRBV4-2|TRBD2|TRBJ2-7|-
TGTGCCAGCAGCCAGGAGTGGGCGGGAGTAGGCGAGCAGTACTTC
CASSQEWAGVGEQYF
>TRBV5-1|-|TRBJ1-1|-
TGCGCCAGCACCTGGGGGCTCGGAACTGAAGCTTTCTTT
CASTWGLGTEAFF
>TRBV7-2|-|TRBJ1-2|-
TGTGCCAGCAGCCTCCACGCCGGGAACGGCTACACCTTC
CASSLHAGNGYTF
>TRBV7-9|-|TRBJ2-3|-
TGTGCCAGCTGGTCCCCCACAGATACGCAGTATTTT
CASWSPTDTQYF
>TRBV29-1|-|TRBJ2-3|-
TGCAGCGTTGTGGGAGGACAACGCACAGATACGCAGTATTTT
CSVVGGQRTDTQYF
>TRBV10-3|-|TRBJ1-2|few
TGTGCCATCAGTTTTGGTGGGGCGGGATCAAACTATGGCTACACCTTC
CAISFGGAGSNYGYTF
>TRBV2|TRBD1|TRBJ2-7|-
TGTGCCAGTGGGACGGGACAGGGGCCCTACGAGCAGTACTTC
CASGTGQGPYEQYF
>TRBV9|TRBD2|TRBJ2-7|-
TGTGCCAGCAGCGTAGGTGGCGGGAGGGCCTACGAGCAGTACTTC
CASSVGGGRAYEQYF
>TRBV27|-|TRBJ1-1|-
TGTGCCAGCAGTCTTTATAAGAGGGAATTAGCTTTCTTT
CASSLYKRELAFF
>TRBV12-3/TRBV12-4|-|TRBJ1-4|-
TGTGCCAGCAGGCCGGCGGATACTCCTAATGAAAAACTGTTTTTT
CASRPADTPNEKLFF
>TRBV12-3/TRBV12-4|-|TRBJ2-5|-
TGTGCCAGCAGCAAACTTGCCTATAATCAGCAAGAGACCCAGTACTTC
CASSKLAYNQQETQYF